Listed here are 14 T cell receptor beta chains from one sample, sequenced in a study of immune characterization of retroperitoneal liposarcoma. TCRdb reprocessed the PCR reads with MiXCR, giving one entry per CDR3 protein. The table shows around 4,600 distinct CDR3 sequences, with around 33% occurring only once. Sample: tumor tissue. Every receptor here comes from a female donor with retroperitoneal liposarcoma.

The V call is TRBV7-2, the J call TRBJ2-3; possible D gene TRBD1, 6 bases. This CDR3 contains 14 residues. Trimming took 5 bases from V and 5 from J, leaving 14 bases between them. Per the germline V gene, CDR1 is SGHTA and CDR2 is FQGNSA. This CDR3 is CASSRSSGEDTQYF. The CDR3 region has the DNA TGTGCCAGCAGCCGAAGCTCAGGGGAAGATACGCAGTATTTT.

This clonotype rates as medium-sized (0.01 to 0.1%). The chain has TRBV12-3 or TRBV12-4 and TRBJ2-3; the D gene is possibly TRBD2 (5 bases). V gave up 6 bases and J gave up 6 bases, with 10 bases separating them. This CDR3 region has 12 residues. In DNA form, the CDR3 reads TGTGCCAGCAGGGGAGCGCATGATACGCAGTATTTT. Translated: CASRGAHDTQYF.

This clonotype was counted ten times or more. The chain employs TRBV7-3 and TRBJ2-2, with D unresolved. This CDR3 has 12 amino acids. The ends were cut back, 3 bases at V and 4 bases at J, with 3 bases in the middle. The germline V gene encodes CDR1 SGHTA and CDR2 FQGTGA. CDR3 nucleotides: TGTGCCAGCAGCTTCTCCACCGGGGAGCTGTTTTTT. It encodes CASSFSTGELFF. Drawing the rest from reference TRBV7-3 and TRBJ2-2, the complete variable domain is GAGVSQTPSNKVTEKGKYVELRCDPISGHTALYWYRQSLGQGPEFLIYFQGTGAADDSGLPNDRFFAVRPEGSVSTLKIQRTERGDSAVYLCASSFSTGELFFGEGSRLTVL.

V usage is TRBV6-2 or TRBV6-3 and J usage is TRBJ1-2; TRBD1 matches 7 bases. The CDR3 is 13 residues long. CDR1 MNHEY and CDR2 SVGEGT come from the germline V gene. With V trimmed by 6 bases and J by 5 bases, 6 bases remained unmatched. The CDR3: CASSYDRVYGYTF. CDR3 sequence (DNA): TGTGCCAGCAGCTATGACAGGGTGTATGGCTACACCTTC.

The chain uses TRBV7-2 and TRBJ2-4, with 7 bases matching TRBD2. The CDR3 has 14 residues. The V gene's germline CDR1 is SGHTA and CDR2 FQGNSA. J lost 13 bases, V lost 10 bases, and 19 bases had no gene match. This CDR3 reads CAIEIAGFRDEQYF. The CDR3 DNA is TGTGCCATAGAGATAGCGGGTTTTAGGGATGAGCAGTACTTC.

This clonotype was seen a few times. J is TRBJ2-3 and V is TRBV6-1; a possible D gene is TRBD2 (7 bases). V was trimmed by 1 base and J by 5 bases, leaving 13 bases between them. The V gene's germline CDR1 is MNHNS and CDR2 SASEGT. The CDR3 extends over 15 amino acids. The CDR3, as DNA: TGTGCCAGCAGTGAAGATGTGAGGGGGGGAGATACGCAGTATTTT. Amino acids: CASSEDVRGGDTQYF.

This clonotype was detected only a few times. The chain links TRBV12-5 to TRBJ2-1, with D possibly being TRBD2 (5 bases). CDR1 LGHNT and CDR2 FRNRAP come from the germline V gene. This CDR3 has 13 residues. Trimming shortened V by 6 bases and J by 3 bases, and 9 bases separated the two germline ends. The CDR3 loop reads CASGPSRYNEQFF. CDR3 coding DNA: TGTGCTAGTGGACCTAGCCGCTACAATGAGCAGTTCTTC. Based on the CDR3 plus reference TRBV12-5 and TRBJ2-1, the full variable domain is DARVTQTPRHKVTEMGQEVTMRCQPILGHNTVFWYRQTMMQGLELLAYFRNRAPLDDSGMPKDRFSAEMPDATLATLKIQPSEPRDSAVYFCASGPSRYNEQFFGPGTRLTVL.

The V call is TRBV27, the J call TRBJ2-3; no clear D. The CDR3 has 13 amino acids. Germline V lookup: CDR1 MNHEY, CDR2 SMNVEV (reference sequence). V was pared by 1 base and J by 6 bases, with 8 bases between. The CDR3 nucleotides are TGTGCCAGCAGTTTATTTTTTCCGGATACGCAGTATTTT. This sequence encodes CASSLFFPDTQYF.

This clonotype counts as large. The chain links TRBV6-1 to TRBJ2-1; 7 bases agree with TRBD1. CDR1 is MNHNS, CDR2 SASEGT, per germline. With V trimmed by 6 bases and J by 7 bases, 9 bases remained unmatched. CDR3 length: 14 residues. The CDR3 nucleotides read TGTGCCAGCAGATACAGGGGACCACGAAATGAGCAGTTCTTC. This translates into CASRYRGPRNEQFF.

The CDR3 DNA is TGTGCCAGCAGTTACTGGGGGACTCGGGGGATTGGAGATGAGCAGTACTTC. Translated: CASSYWGTRGIGDEQYF. The gene calls are TRBV6-6 and TRBJ2-5; D may be TRBD2 (6 bases). This CDR3 region has 17 residues. Germline CDR1 and CDR2: MNHNY and SVGAGI (reference sequence). The V and J ends lost 1 base and 11 bases respectively, with 26 bases between them.

This clonotype is labeled medium-sized. The chain uses TRBV12-5 and TRBJ2-4, with TRBD2 matching over 7 bases. V lost 3 bases to trimming and J lost 9 bases; unmatched junction nucleotides: 5. The germline gives CDR1 LGHNT, CDR2 FRNRAP. The CDR3 length is 13 residues. The CDR3 here is CASGFLAGSIQYF. In DNA, the CDR3 is TGTGCTAGTGGTTTCTTAGCGGGTAGCATTCAGTACTTC.

V usage is TRBV6-1 and J usage is TRBJ1-5, with D possibly being TRBD1 (5 bases). Germline CDR1 is MNHNS and CDR2 is SASEGT. CDR3 length equals 18 residues. Trimming shortened V by 0 bases and J by 0 bases, and 15 bases separated the two germline ends. CDR3 bases: TGTGCCAGCAGTGAAGCTTCGGGCAGGGCAAATAGCAATCAGCCCCAGCATTTT. This translates into CASSEASGRANSNQPQHF.

The V and J genes are TRBV29-1 and TRBJ2-1, with 10 nucleotides matching TRBD1. The J call is uncertain, as TRBJ2-5 better fits the DNA end. Germline CDR1 SQVTM, CDR2 ANQGSEA. The CDR3 has 15 amino acids. The CDR3 nucleotides are TGCAGCGTTACACCGGGACAGGGGACTTCTCAGTCCCAGTACTTC. Protein sequence: CSVTPGQGTSQSQYF.

The rearrangement links TRBV6-1 to TRBJ2-5, with D perhaps matching TRBD2 (7 bases). Deletions cut 7 bases from V and 5 bases from J, with 23 bases between. The germline gives CDR1 MNHNS, CDR2 SASEGT. CDR3 size: 16 residues. Here the CDR3 reads CASTRVGAGAEETQYF. CDR3 coding DNA: TGTGCCAGCACTCGAGTGGGGGCGGGAGCGGAGGAGACCCAGTACTTC.